This is a list of T cell receptor beta chains from one sample in a study of cytomegalovirus exposure and HLA in healthy donors. The data were produced by immunoSEQ multiplex PCR, yet TCRdb's version contains in-frame clones alone and is incomplete. The sample consists of tens of thousands of clones, roughly 80% of them appearing once. The sample comprised PBMCs. The receptors stem from a woman under 40 in good health and CMV-seronegative. Both conserved end residues are part of each CDR3. The D gene is left open where the match is weak. Rows may omit the clone size; those that give it use once, few, many or a size class.

size: -
J: TRBJ1-4
V: TRBV28
D: -
CDR3: CASNLINEKLFF
DNA: TGTGCCAGCAATCTTATCAATGAAAAACTGTTTTTT

size: -
J: TRBJ2-5
V: TRBV28
D: TRBD1
CDR3: CASSSTRTGLWTQYF
DNA: TGTGCCAGCAGTTCTACGCGGACAGGCCTTTGGACCCAGTACTTC

size: -
J: TRBJ1-2
V: TRBV28
D: -
CDR3: CASSLRNYGYTF
DNA: TGTGCCAGCAGTTTACGGAACTATGGCTACACCTTC

size: -
J: TRBJ1-1
V: TRBV15
D: -
CDR3: CATSGPTGLNTEAFF
DNA: TGTGCCACCAGCGGCCCGACAGGTCTGAACACTGAAGCTTTCTTT

size: once
J: TRBJ2-5
V: TRBV19
D: -
CDR3: CASSTRVGAETQYF
DNA: TGTGCCAGTAGTACTCGGGTGGGGGCGGAGACCCAGTACTTC

size: -
J: TRBJ2-3
V: TRBV5-1
D: TRBD2
CDR3: CASNWGLAGRPSTDTQYF
DNA: TGCGCCAGCAACTGGGGACTAGCGGGCCGACCTAGCACAGATACGCAGTATTTT

size: -
J: TRBJ2-7
V: TRBV5-1
D: -
CDR3: CASSLGDKLDEQYF
DNA: TGCGCCAGCAGCTTGGGTGACAAATTAGACGAGCAGTACTTC

size: -
J: TRBJ1-2
V: TRBV19
D: -
CDR3: CASSIRVNYGYTF
DNA: TGTGCCAGTAGTATTCGGGTTAACTATGGCTACACCTTC

size: -
J: TRBJ2-7
V: TRBV11-3
D: -
CDR3: CASSISSYEQYF
DNA: TGTGCCAGCAGCATCAGCTCCTACGAGCAGTACTTC

size: -
J: TRBJ2-3
V: TRBV9
D: -
CDR3: CASSARWDSPRDTQYF
DNA: TGTGCCAGCAGCGCCCGATGGGACTCCCCCAGGGATACGCAGTATTTT

size: -
J: TRBJ2-3
V: TRBV9
D: TRBD2
CDR3: CASSVGLAGITDTQYF
DNA: TGTGCCAGCAGCGTAGGACTAGCGGGAATCACAGATACGCAGTATTTT

size: -
J: TRBJ2-5
V: TRBV5-1
D: -
CDR3: CASSLVRGGTETQYF
DNA: TGCGCCAGCAGCTTGGTGAGAGGCGGGACGGAGACCCAGTACTTC

size: -
J: TRBJ2-1
V: TRBV29-1
D: -
CDR3: CSVSRNNEQFF
DNA: TGCAGCGTTAGTAGAAACAATGAGCAGTTCTTC

size: -
J: TRBJ2-7
V: TRBV7-9
D: -
CDR3: CASSPRGYEQYF
DNA: TGTGCCAGCAGCCCTCGCGGGTACGAGCAGTACTTC

size: -
J: TRBJ2-3
V: TRBV12-5
D: -
CDR3: CASGPYHPRPFAEADTQYF
DNA: TGTGCTAGTGGTCCCTATCATCCTCGACCCTTCGCCGAGGCAGATACGCAGTATTTT

size: once
J: TRBJ2-7
V: TRBV5-4
D: TRBD2
CDR3: CASSLVRSSGRYEQYF
DNA: TGTGCCAGCAGCTTGGTACGGTCTAGCGGGAGGTACGAGCAGTACTTC

size: -
J: TRBJ1-2
V: TRBV10-3
D: -
CDR3: CAIRVTDIGQGYTF
DNA: TGTGCCATCAGGGTGACGGACATCGGGCAAGGCTACACCTTC

size: -
J: TRBJ1-2
V: TRBV7-6
D: -
CDR3: CASSLPRGTRERYGYTF
DNA: TGTGCCAGCAGCTTACCAAGAGGAACCAGGGAAAGGTATGGCTACACCTTC

size: -
J: TRBJ2-1
V: TRBV6-5
D: TRBD2
CDR3: CASRAGLASLEQFF
DNA: TGTGCCAGCAGGGCGGGACTAGCTAGTCTTGAGCAGTTCTTC

size: once
J: TRBJ1-4
V: TRBV6-6
D: -
CDR3: CASSKWKGEKLFF
DNA: TGTGCCAGCAGTAAATGGAAGGGGGAAAAACTGTTTTTT

size: once
J: TRBJ1-5
V: TRBV27
D: -
CDR3: CASSFGPGEPQHF
DNA: TGTGCCAGCAGTTTTGGTCCAGGGGAGCCCCAGCATTTT

size: few
J: TRBJ1-6
V: TRBV7-9
D: -
CDR3: CASTLGQAHSPLHF
DNA: TGTGCCAGCACCCTTGGTCAGGCACATTCACCCCTCCACTTT

size: -
J: TRBJ1-1
V: TRBV14
D: -
CDR3: CASSPDSPAEAFF
DNA: TGTGCCAGCAGCCCCGACAGCCCGGCTGAAGCTTTCTTT

size: once
J: TRBJ2-1
V: TRBV19
D: TRBD2
CDR3: CASSIRELAGGGEQFF
DNA: TGTGCCAGTAGTATAAGGGAACTAGCGGGAGGGGGAGAGCAGTTCTTC

size: -
J: TRBJ2-1
V: TRBV19
D: TRBD1
CDR3: CASQTYGTAAHEQFF
DNA: TGTGCCAGTCAAACCTACGGGACAGCGGCGCATGAGCAGTTCTTC

size: -
J: TRBJ2-2
V: TRBV15
D: TRBD2
CDR3: CATSRVIGGGRVRTGELFF
DNA: TGTGCCACCAGCAGAGTAATTGGTGGCGGGAGAGTGCGGACCGGGGAGCTGTTTTTT

size: -
J: TRBJ2-5
V: TRBV28
D: -
CDR3: CASTVSGETQYF
DNA: TGTGCCAGCACCGTTTCAGGGGAGACCCAGTACTTC

size: once
J: TRBJ2-7
V: TRBV14
D: TRBD1
CDR3: CASSQVWLGQGASSWEQYF
DNA: TGTGCCAGCAGCCAAGTGTGGCTCGGACAGGGGGCCTCCTCGTGGGAGCAGTACTTC

size: once
J: TRBJ1-1
V: TRBV7-6
D: -
CDR3: CASSLEPHEDTEAFF
DNA: TGTGCCAGCAGCTTAGAACCCCACGAGGACACTGAAGCTTTCTTT

size: -
J: TRBJ1-2
V: TRBV7-8
D: TRBD1
CDR3: CASSLGGTGANYGYTF
DNA: TGTGCCAGCAGCTTAGGGGGGACAGGGGCGAACTATGGCTACACCTTC